The present T cell receptor (beta chain) was sequenced within a study of blood T cell repertoires in COVID-19. Study information: The United States, Italy and Spain supplied acute and convalescent COVID-19 samples. PBMCs, B-cell-depleted T cells, or T cells provided the cDNA or gDNA that made up the material.

The germline V gene encodes CDR1 KGHDR and CDR2 SFDVKD. The V gene end was trimmed by 5 bases and the J gene end by 2 bases; junction bases not matched to a gene: 6. CDR3 length: 15 amino acids. The authors' processing: Estimates of nucleated cell counts were drawn from the amplification of reference gene primers. TCRdb's copy holds only in-frame clones and misses some; the assay was immunoSEQ multiplex PCR. Clone size and V and J calls were adopted from that table, with D and trimming inferred from the DNA. This table has some 360,000 clones, roughly 90% appearing once. The Seattle patients, enrolled during active infection, were followed longitudinally.

Specimen: peripheral blood. The sequence was obtained from a woman aged 55-75 years with COVID-19, enrolled during active disease. The chain has TRBV24-1 and TRBJ2-3; 7 bases align to TRBD2. CDR3 nucleotides: TGTGCCACCAGTGGCCCCGGGACTACCACAGATACGCAGTATTTT. Residues: CATSGPGTTTDTQYF.